What follows are 11 T cell receptor beta chains derived from one specimen sequenced in a study of cytomegalovirus exposure and HLA in healthy donors. With 60 Vbeta and 13 Jbeta primers, the PCR was carried out. Some clones are missing from TCRdb's copy, which holds only in-frame ones; the method was immunoSEQ multiplex PCR. The table shows 310,000 or so clones, with about 90% occurring only once. The sequenced sample consisted of PBMCs. These receptors were taken from a young woman in good health and CMV-seronegative.

The chain is built from TRBV7-2 and TRBJ2-5, with TRBD2 matching over 14 bases. This CDR3 has 18 residues. From germline, CDR1 is SGHTA and CDR2 FQGNSA. V shed 1 base, J shed 0 bases, and the junction held 4 bases outside the gene matches. This chain's CDR3 is CASSLGWGLAGDQETQYF. The CDR3 coding sequence is TGTGCCAGCAGCTTAGGATGGGGACTAGCGGGGGACCAAGAGACCCAGTACTTC.

The CDR3 DNA follows: TGTGCCAGCAGCTTACCCTCGAACACCGGGGAGCTGTTTTTT. Its protein is CASSLPSNTGELFF. The V call is TRBV7-3, the J call TRBJ2-2; D unresolved. The CDR3 sequence is 14 residues long. CDR1 and CDR2 (germline): SGHTA, FQGTGA. Trimming stripped 2 bases from V and 0 bases from J, with 4 bases between.

The table lists this clone with a count of one. V usage is TRBV5-6 and J usage is TRBJ2-7, with 11 bases lining up with TRBD1. This CDR3 has 16 residues. Unmatched junction bases numbered 10, after V lost 6 bases and J lost 2 bases. CDR1 is SGHDT, CDR2 YYEEEE, per germline. CDR3 in DNA: TGTGCCAGCATGGTCAGATGGGGACAGGGGGCCTACGAGCAGTACTTC. Translated: CASMVRWGQGAYEQYF.

The CDR3 DNA is TGCGCCAGCAGCTTACGGCTAGCGGGGGGGCTGGGGGAGCAGTACTTC. It encodes CASSLRLAGGLGEQYF. The chain uses TRBV5-1 and TRBJ2-7; the match to TRBD2 covers 12 bases. The trim removed 2 bases at V and 7 bases at J, leaving 10 bases unmatched. The CDR3 totals 16 residues. Germline V CDR1 and CDR2: SGHRS, YFSETQ. The full variable domain, completed using reference TRBV5-1 and TRBJ2-7, is KAGVTQTPRYLIKTRGQQVTLSCSPISGHRSVSWYQQTPGQGLQFLFEYFSETQRNKGNFPGRFSGRQFSNSRSEMNVSTLELGDSALYLCASSLRLAGGLGEQYFGPGTRLTVT.

V usage is TRBV7-3 and J usage is TRBJ2-3; D possibly corresponds to TRBD1 (6 bases). This CDR3 is 17 amino acids long. Trimming removed 5 bases at V and 2 bases at J, with 20 bases between. Per the germline V gene, CDR1 is SGHTA and CDR2 is FQGTGA. For the CDR3, the DNA is TGTGCCAGCAGCAGCTATCCCAAGGGGGTCCACACAGATACGCAGTATTTT. Translated: CASSSYPKGVHTDTQYF.

This clone has just one count. The CDR3 DNA follows: TGTGCCAGTAGTACCCTTCATGACAGGTTCTCCGAACAACTGTTTTTT. This gives the protein CASSTLHDRFSEQLFF. This chain connects TRBV19 to TRBJ1-4, with a weak D call TRBD1 (6 bases). From germline, CDR1 is LNHDA and CDR2 SQIVND (reference sequence). CDR3 length equals 16 residues. The V gene lost 4 bases and the J gene lost 12 bases, with 24 bases spanning the gap.

The gene calls are TRBV13 and TRBJ1-5; no reliable D call. This CDR3 comprises 17 residues. The germline V gene has CDR1 PRHDT and CDR2 FYEKMQ (reference sequence). V was trimmed by 5 bases and J by 1 base, leaving 18 bases between them. This CDR3 is CASSKTSGRGSNQPQHF. The CDR3 nucleotides read TGTGCCAGCAGCAAAACCTCCGGCCGAGGAAGCAATCAGCCCCAGCATTTT.

The gene calls are TRBV7-9 and TRBJ2-7, with D possibly TRBD2 on 6 matching bases. Trimming removed 2 bases at V and 2 bases at J, with 10 bases between. This CDR3 region has 14 residues. Germline V gene sequence: CDR1 SEHNR, CDR2 FQNEAQ (reference sequence). CDR3 loop: CASSLQGGTYEQYF. Written as DNA, the CDR3 is TGTGCCAGCAGCTTACAGGGAGGTACCTACGAGCAGTACTTC.

This clone was counted a few times. The gene calls are TRBV9 and TRBJ2-4, with D perhaps matching TRBD2 (7 bases). The CDR3 runs 16 residues. V was trimmed by 3 bases and J by 3 bases, leaving 16 bases between them. Germline V gene data show CDR1 as SGDLS and CDR2 as YYNGEE. CDR3 in DNA: TGTGCCAGCAGCGGAGGGGGGGGGTCGGGCAAAAACATTCAGTACTTC. Translated, it gives CASSGGGGSGKNIQYF.

The CDR3 DNA sequence: TGCGCCAGCAGTGAATCCGGGGGAGACGAAAACACCATATATTTT. Its protein product is CASSESGGDENTIYF. J is TRBJ1-3 and V is TRBV10-2, with D maybe TRBD1 (5 bases). Germline CDR1 is WSHSY and CDR2 is SAAADI. This CDR3 has 15 amino acids. Trimming left V 3 bases short and J 6 bases short, with 15 bases between.

CDR3 region: CASSLDRGYEQYF. The CDR3 DNA reads as TGTGCCAGCAGCTTAGACAGGGGATACGAGCAGTACTTC. The rearrangement links TRBV13 to TRBJ2-7, with 7 bases matching TRBD1. The CDR3 contains 13 residues. From germline, CDR1 is PRHDT and CDR2 FYEKMQ (reference sequence). With 1 base clipped from V and 4 bases from J, the junction kept 1 base outside the gene matches.